Listed below are T cell receptor beta chains from one sample, sequenced in a study of cytomegalovirus exposure and HLA in healthy donors. Profiled with immunoSEQ multiplex PCR; TCRdb holds only in-frame clones, not every one. This table holds 150,000 to 200,000 clones, around 62% found once. The sequenced material came from PBMCs. These receptors were taken from a man aged 40-49 years in good health and CMV-seronegative. The CDR3 runs from the conserved cysteine through the conserved F or W. D genes are given only for firm matches. A row's size may be missing; if present it is once, few, many or a size class.

CDR3aa	CDR3nt	v_gene	d_gene	j_gene	abundance
CASSPLGLAGALTSTDTQYF	TGTGCCAGCTCACCACTGGGACTAGCGGGGGCCTTAACCTCCACAGATACGCAGTATTTT	TRBV18	TRBD2	TRBJ2-3	.
CASSSTAGTVYTF	TGTGCCAGCAGCTCCACAGCAGGGACAGTCTACACCTTC	TRBV7-9	TRBD1	TRBJ1-2	few
CSVEDLAGAVDNEQFF	TGCAGCGTTGAAGATCTAGCGGGAGCAGTTGACAATGAGCAGTTCTTC	TRBV29-1	TRBD2	TRBJ2-1	.
CASSDTYNTEAFF	TGTGCCAGCAGTGACACATACAACACTGAAGCTTTCTTT	TRBV2	.	TRBJ1-1	.
CASSPTEAFF	TGTGCCAGCAGTCCGACTGAAGCTTTCTTT	TRBV21-1	.	TRBJ1-1	few
CATSSYRGSSYNEQFF	TGTGCCACCAGCAGCTACAGGGGGAGTTCGTACAATGAGCAGTTCTTC	TRBV15	TRBD1	TRBJ2-1	few
CASSPTRIDYEQYF	TGTGCCAGTAGTCCAACTAGAATCGACTACGAGCAGTACTTC	TRBV19	.	TRBJ2-7	.
CASDLAGARGSEQFF	TGTGCCAGCGATCTAGCGGGAGCGCGGGGCAGTGAGCAGTTCTTC	TRBV19	TRBD2	TRBJ2-1	.
CASSQARGDGGELFF	TGCGCCAGCAGCCAAGCACGGGGGGATGGCGGGGAGCTGTTTTTT	TRBV4-1	TRBD2	TRBJ2-2	.
CASSSDRPTGELFF	TGTGCCAGCAGCTCCGACAGGCCCACCGGGGAGCTGTTTTTT	TRBV7-8	.	TRBJ2-2	.
CATGTVNTEAFF	TGTGCCACCGGGACAGTAAACACTGAAGCTTTCTTT	TRBV28	TRBD1	TRBJ1-1	.
CATSRPEGYTEAFF	TGTGCCACCAGCAGACCCGAGGGTTACACTGAAGCTTTCTTT	TRBV15	.	TRBJ1-1	few
CASSLGQVTDTQYF	TGTGCCAGCAGTCTGGGACAGGTCACAGATACGCAGTATTTT	TRBV6-1	TRBD1	TRBJ2-3	.
CASSLLADTQYF	TGTGCCAGCAGCTTATTAGCAGATACGCAGTATTTT	TRBV7-2	.	TRBJ2-3	once
CASSPGQLNYGYTF	TGTGCCAGCTCACCGGGACAGCTTAACTATGGCTACACCTTC	TRBV18	TRBD1	TRBJ1-2	.
CASSRSLAGGLFF	TGCGCCAGCAGTCGATCTCTAGCGGGAGGCCTGTTCTTC	TRBV23-1	TRBD2	TRBJ2-1	.
CASSIERTGAWTEAFF	TGTGCCAGTAGTATAGAAAGGACAGGGGCATGGACTGAAGCTTTCTTT	TRBV19	TRBD1	TRBJ1-1	few
CASNPSLADSYEQYF	TGTGCCAGCAACCCCTCACTAGCGGACTCCTACGAGCAGTACTTC	TRBV6-5	TRBD2	TRBJ2-7	many
CASSPTTDAYEQYF	TGTGCCAGCTCACCAACGACAGACGCCTACGAGCAGTACTTC	TRBV18	.	TRBJ2-7	.
CASSPGGAYEQYF	TGTGCCAGCAGTCCAGGGGGCGCTTACGAGCAGTACTTC	TRBV7-9	TRBD1	TRBJ2-7	few
CAWSEVRGGEQYF	TGTGCCTGGAGTGAGGTGCGTGGGGGCGAGCAGTACTTC	TRBV30	.	TRBJ2-7	few
CASSVGGRSETQYF	TGTGCCAGCAGCGTAGGCGGGAGAAGTGAGACCCAGTACTTC	TRBV9	TRBD2	TRBJ2-5	.
CASSLKDQGTEAFF	TGTGCCAGCAGCTTAAAAGATCAGGGTACTGAAGCTTTCTTT	TRBV7-6	.	TRBJ1-1	.
CAWISRGLTEAFF	TGTGCCTGGATAAGTCGAGGGCTCACTGAAGCTTTCTTT	TRBV30	.	TRBJ1-1	few
CASTPGTSIETQYF	TGTGCCAGTACCCCCGGGACTAGCATTGAGACCCAGTACTTC	TRBV6-1	TRBD2	TRBJ2-5	few
CASSPNSAGELFF	TGTGCCAGCAGCCCTAACTCGGCCGGGGAGCTGTTTTTT	TRBV2	.	TRBJ2-2	.
CASEGSGANVLTF	TGTGCCAGCGAGGGTTCTGGGGCCAACGTCCTGACTTTC	TRBV2	.	TRBJ2-6	.
CASSQLQGNYGYTF	TGTGCCAGCAGTCAGCTACAGGGGAACTATGGCTACACCTTC	TRBV4-2	TRBD1	TRBJ1-2	.
CASSPTGTGLPFF	TGTGCCAGCAGCCCAACCGGGACAGGGTTGCCTTTCTTT	TRBV28	TRBD1	TRBJ1-1	few
CASSLSQLNTEAFF	TGTGCCAGCAGCTTGTCGCAGTTGAACACTGAAGCTTTCTTT	TRBV5-5	.	TRBJ1-1	.
CASSVLAGKSEQYF	TGTGCCAGCAGCGTACTAGCGGGAAAATCCGAGCAGTACTTC	TRBV9	TRBD2	TRBJ2-7	.
CASSEGLAGDSYEQYF	TGTGCCAGCAGTGAAGGCCTAGCGGGGGATTCCTACGAGCAGTACTTC	TRBV6-1	TRBD2	TRBJ2-7	few
CASKGAVHNQPQHF	TGTGCCAGCAAGGGGGCTGTTCATAATCAGCCCCAGCATTTT	TRBV6-1	TRBD1	TRBJ1-5	.
CASSEGSSGRGNEQFF	TGTGCCAGCAGTGAAGGGAGTAGCGGGCGGGGCAATGAGCAGTTCTTC	TRBV6-1	TRBD2	TRBJ2-1	few
CASSYYNSGNTIYF	TGTGCCAGCAGCTATTATAACTCTGGAAACACCATATATTTT	TRBV21-1	.	TRBJ1-3	.
CASSSSGRDKGEQYF	TGTGCCAGCAGCTCTAGCGGAAGGGATAAGGGGGAGCAGTACTTC	TRBV7-9	.	TRBJ2-5	.
CASSPNLGVAKNIQYF	TGTGCCAGCAGCCCAAATCTGGGAGTAGCCAAAAACATTCAGTACTTC	TRBV14	.	TRBJ2-4	.
CASSKAGGNTGELFF	TGTGCCAGCAGCAAGGCAGGGGGAAACACCGGGGAGCTGTTTTTT	TRBV21-1	.	TRBJ2-2	once
CASSRSGTGDEQYF	TGTGCCAGCAGCAGATCCGGGACAGGGGACGAGCAGTACTTC	TRBV7-9	TRBD1	TRBJ2-7	.
CSAGEGNEKLFF	TGCAGCGCCGGAGAGGGCAATGAAAAACTGTTTTTT	TRBV29-1	.	TRBJ1-4	.
CASSLEPGDTEYF	TGTGCCAGCAGCTTAGAGCCCGGGGACACAGAGTACTTC	TRBV7-8	.	TRBJ2-7	.